Shown below are 27 T cell receptor beta chains from a single sample sequenced in a study of blood T cell repertoires in COVID-19. Assay: immunoSEQ multiplex PCR; the TCRdb copy retains only in-frame clones and omits some. The top ten hold around 10% of the sample, which has over 150,000 clones, roughly 80% seen once. Sequencing was done on a sample of peripheral blood. Source of these receptors: an older woman with COVID-19, enrolled during active disease.

This clone occurred many times. The CDR3 reads CATRPGGGTDTQYF. In nucleotides, the CDR3 is TGTGCCACCAGGCCGGGGGGGGGCACAGATACGCAGTATTTT. The chain joins TRBV24-1 to TRBJ2-3, with 8 bases lining up with TRBD2. J lost 1 base, V lost 7 bases, and 3 bases had no gene match. The CDR3 consists of 14 residues. Germline V gene sequence: CDR1 KGHDR, CDR2 SFDVKD.

The chain has TRBV3-1 (or the pseudogene TRBV3-2) and TRBJ1-6; no clear D gene. Deletions cut 8 bases from V and 7 bases from J, with 15 bases between. The CDR3 is 14 residues long. Germline V gene sequence: CDR1 LGHDT, CDR2 YNNKEL (reference sequence). The CDR3 DNA reads TGTGCCAGCCGACGAGGGTCGGGGAATTCACCCCTCCACTTT. It translates to CASRRGSGNSPLHF.

This clone was recorded only once. The V call is TRBV5-3, the J call TRBJ2-7; tentatively, D is TRBD2 (6 bases). TRBV5-3 is labeled an ORF, and its function is uncertain. The CDR3 has 14 amino acids. V dropped 3 bases and J dropped 3 bases, with 13 bases sitting between them. The CDR3 DNA follows: TGTGCCAGAAGCTCGTGTGGGGAGGACTACGAGCAGTACTTC. Amino acids: CARSSCGEDYEQYF.

The chain employs TRBV5-6 and TRBJ2-4; 8 bases are shared with TRBD1. Germline V CDR1 and CDR2: SGHDT, YYEEEE. J gave up 2 bases and V 4 bases, and 2 bases lay outside the gene matches. The CDR3 is 14 amino acids. CDR3 DNA: TGTGCCAGCAGCAGGACAGGGACCAAAAACATTCAGTACTTC. As protein: CASSRTGTKNIQYF.

The chain has TRBV7-3 and TRBJ2-1; maybe TRBD2 (5 bases). The CDR3 is 16 amino acids. With 1 base removed from V and 2 bases from J, the gap between germline ends came to 12 bases. Germline loops: CDR1 SGHTA, CDR2 FQGTGA. Here the CDR3 DNA reads TGTGCCAGCAGCTTAAGAGAGAGGGCCGCCTACAATGAGCAGTTCTTC. Protein: CASSLRERAAYNEQFF.

CDR3 region: CASSYAAGLGRWPQHF. The CDR3 DNA follows: TGTGCCAGCAGTTACGCGGCAGGGTTAGGTCGTTGGCCCCAGCATTTT. The chain is built from TRBV6-5 and TRBJ1-5; D might be TRBD1 (5 bases). The CDR3 length is 16 residues. Germline values: CDR1 MNHEY, CDR2 SVGAGI. V was trimmed by 2 bases and J by 9 bases, leaving 20 bases between them.

The chain combines TRBV27 with TRBJ2-1; D is perhaps TRBD2 (6 bases). This CDR3 region has 13 residues. Germline V gives CDR1 MNHEY, CDR2 SMNVEV (reference sequence). Trimming pared 6 bases from V and 3 bases from J, leaving 9 bases between. The CDR3 region is CASRLGGYNEQFF. Written as DNA, the CDR3 is TGTGCCAGCAGGTTGGGGGGCTACAATGAGCAGTTCTTC.

This chain uses TRBV11-2 with TRBJ1-1; 8 bases are shared with TRBD1. J lost 7 bases, V lost 5 bases, and 12 bases had no gene match. CDR1 is SGHAT and CDR2 is FQNNGV in the germline V gene. The CDR3 consists of 15 residues. The CDR3 sequence: CASSLRTGLVSEAFF. In DNA, the CDR3 is TGTGCCAGCAGCCTTCGGACAGGGCTGGTGAGTGAAGCTTTCTTT. The variable domain in full, completed from reference TRBV11-2 and TRBJ1-1, reads EAGVAQSPRYKIIEKRQSVAFWCNPISGHATLYWYQQILGQGPKLLIQFQNNGVVDDSQLPKDRFSAERLKGVDSTLKIQPAKLEDSAVYLCASSLRTGLVSEAFFGQGTRLTVV.

The V call is TRBV7-9, the J call TRBJ1-1, with TRBD1 as a possible D gene (6 bases). The V gene lost 0 bases and the J gene lost 1 base, with 9 bases spanning the gap. The CDR3 is 15 residues long. Germline V gives CDR1 SEHNR, CDR2 FQNEAQ (reference sequence). The DNA of the CDR3 is TGTGCCAGCAGCTTAGCCGGGGGGCAGAACACTGAAGCTTTCTTT. Translating gives CASSLAGGQNTEAFF.

Written as DNA, the CDR3 is TGTGCCAGCTCCCCTGACAGGGTCCCTCAGGGCAATGAAAAACTGTTTTTT. Translation gives CASSPDRVPQGNEKLFF. The V and J genes are TRBV18 and TRBJ1-4; 7 nucleotides line up with TRBD1. The trim removed 6 bases at V and 5 bases at J, leaving 15 bases unmatched. Germline V gives CDR1 KGHSH, CDR2 LQKENI. This CDR3 region has 17 residues.

The chain has TRBV3-1 (or the pseudogene TRBV3-2) and TRBJ2-3, with 8 bases that match TRBD2. CDR3 length: 19 residues. After removal of 4 bases from V and 4 bases from J, the junction contained 19 bases not matched to a gene. CDR1 and CDR2 (germline): LGHDT, YNNKEL (reference sequence). The CDR3 DNA reads TGTGCCAGCAGCCGATCAAAAGCCTCCGGGACTAGAGGGTCAGATACGCAGTATTTT. Translated: CASSRSKASGTRGSDTQYF.

CDR3: CASSFRDRPGDGYTF. CDR3 nucleotides: TGTGCCAGCAGCTTCCGGGACAGGCCCGGGGATGGCTACACCTTC. The chain links TRBV7-8 to TRBJ1-2; 8 nucleotides match TRBD1. CDR3 length: 15 residues. The ends lost 3 bases at V and 6 bases at J; junction bases unmatched: 9. The V gene's germline CDR1 is SGHVS and CDR2 FQNEAQ. The complete variable domain, with remaining parts taken from reference TRBV7-8 and TRBJ1-2, reads GAGVSQSPRYKVAKRGQDVALRCDPISGHVSLFWYQQALGQGPEFLTYFQNEAQLDKSGLPSDRFFAERPEGSVSTLKIQRTQQEDSAVYLCASSFRDRPGDGYTFGSGTRLTVV.

The V and J genes are TRBV5-1 and TRBJ1-1; TRBD1 matches at 8 bases. There are 14 residues in the CDR3. The V segment lost 6 bases and the J segment 2 bases; nucleotides outside the gene matches: 6. The germline V gene has CDR1 SGHRS and CDR2 YFSETQ. CDR3 residues: CASIQGAANTEAFF. Here the CDR3 DNA reads TGCGCCAGCATCCAGGGGGCGGCAAACACTGAAGCTTTCTTT.

V is TRBV12-3 or TRBV12-4 and J is TRBJ1-5; D is possibly TRBD1 (6 bases). Trimming left V 6 bases short and J 4 bases short, with 10 bases between. This CDR3 comprises 13 residues. The CDR3 bases are TGTGCCAGCAGCGGCAGGGGAAATCAGCCCCAGCATTTT. Amino acids: CASSGRGNQPQHF.

The chain has TRBV18 and TRBJ1-6, with D tentatively TRBD1 (6 bases). The CDR3 runs to 16 residues. Trimming took off 5 bases at V and 10 bases at J, with 21 bases between the two ends. Germline CDR1 reads KGHSH; CDR2 reads LQKENI. The CDR3 DNA reads TGTGCCAGCTCAGAAAACAGGGATCCCGGGGTGTCACCCCTCCACTTT. This encodes CASSENRDPGVSPLHF.

The rearrangement joins TRBV11-2 to TRBJ1-2; possible D gene TRBD1, 6 bases. V was trimmed by 4 bases and J by 0 bases, leaving 9 bases between them. This CDR3 spans 14 amino acids. Germline CDR1 SGHAT, CDR2 FQNNGV. The CDR3 DNA reads TGTGCCAGCAGCTCCCAGGGGCCTAACTATGGCTACACCTTC. This translates into CASSSQGPNYGYTF.

This rearrangement joins TRBV5-1 to TRBJ1-5; D unresolved. V lost 4 bases, J lost 1 base, and 6 bases lay in between. The CDR3 length is 13 residues. Germline CDR1 is SGHRS and CDR2 is YFSETQ. The CDR3 nucleotides read TGCGCCAGCAGCCACGGGAGCAATCAGCCCCAGCATTTT. Its translation: CASSHGSNQPQHF. Drawing the rest from reference TRBV5-1 and TRBJ1-5, the complete variable domain is KAGVTQTPRYLIKTRGQQVTLSCSPISGHRSVSWYQQTPGQGLQFLFEYFSETQRNKGNFPGRFSGRQFSNSRSEMNVSTLELGDSALYLCASSHGSNQPQHFGDGTRLSIL.

This sequence joins TRBV6-5 and TRBJ1-6, with 7 bases lining up with TRBD1. This CDR3 is built from 15 residues. After removal of 1 base from V and 6 bases from J, the junction contained 3 bases not matched to a gene. Germline V gives CDR1 MNHEY, CDR2 SVGAGI. The CDR3 region is CASSYWTGGNSPLHF. The CDR3 coding sequence is TGTGCCAGCAGTTACTGGACAGGAGGTAATTCACCCCTCCACTTT.

This clone showed up just once. The chain combines TRBV18 with TRBJ1-4; perhaps TRBD1 as D (5 bases). Looked up from germline, CDR1 is KGHSH and CDR2 is LQKENI. This CDR3 comprises 15 residues. V dropped 1 base and J dropped 5 bases, with 11 bases sitting between them. DNA of the CDR3: TGTGCCAGCTCACCACTCGACAGCCTAAATGAAAAACTGTTTTTT. Residues: CASSPLDSLNEKLFF.

The chain couples TRBV6-4 to TRBJ2-7; 7 nucleotides agree with TRBD1. The CDR3 totals 14 residues. The V and J ends lost 4 bases and 7 bases, in that order; junction bases with no gene match: 10. Germline loops: CDR1 MRHNA, CDR2 SNTAGT. In nucleotides, the CDR3 is TGTGCCAGCAGTGCCCGACAGGGCGGCGGAGAGCAGTACTTC. Its translation: CASSARQGGGEQYF.

J is TRBJ2-1 and V is TRBV10-3; 9 bases align to TRBD2. The CDR3 runs 16 residues. Germline V gene lookup returns CDR1 ENHRY and CDR2 SYGVKD. Losses at the gene ends were 0 bases for V and 8 bases for J; bases not matched to a gene: 8. The chain's CDR3 is CAISESASGGNHEQFF. In DNA, the CDR3 is TGTGCCATCAGTGAGTCGGCCAGCGGGGGGAACCATGAGCAGTTCTTC.

This clone was observed a handful of times. The genes are TRBV12-3 or TRBV12-4 and TRBJ1-6; D is ambiguous. The V gene lost 7 bases and the J gene lost 6 bases, with 7 bases spanning the gap. The CDR3 sequence is 12 residues long. The CDR3 sequence: CASTLFNSPLHF. The CDR3 nucleotides are TGTGCCAGCACTCTCTTTAATTCACCCCTCCACTTT.

The chain combines TRBV5-6 with TRBJ1-1, with a possible D match to TRBD1 (6 bases). Germline CDR1 is SGHDT and CDR2 is YYEEEE. This CDR3 contains 14 residues. Trimming cost V 0 bases and J 3 bases, with 9 bases left between them. The CDR3: CASSLVRGDTEAFF. The CDR3 DNA sequence: TGTGCCAGCAGCTTGGTCAGGGGTGACACTGAAGCTTTCTTT.

The sample holds a few counts of this clone. The J gene is TRBJ2-7, the V gene TRBV19, with D perhaps TRBD1 (6 bases). V was shortened by 8 bases and J by 2 bases, with 10 bases between the two germline ends. Per the germline V gene, CDR1 is LNHDA and CDR2 is SQIVND (reference sequence). This CDR3 has 12 residues. The CDR3 sequence is CASAGTTYEQYF. In nucleotides, the CDR3 is TGTGCCAGTGCCGGGACAACCTACGAGCAGTACTTC.

This sequence joins TRBV18 and TRBJ2-5; tentatively, D is TRBD1 (5 bases). V was trimmed by 1 base and J by 5 bases, leaving 8 bases between them. Germline CDR1 is KGHSH and CDR2 is LQKENI. The CDR3 totals 13 residues. The CDR3 sequence: CASSPRGLETQYF. DNA for the CDR3: TGTGCCAGCTCACCACGGGGCTTGGAGACCCAGTACTTC.

This clone appeared a single time. V usage is TRBV25-1 and J usage is TRBJ1-2, with 7 bases matching TRBD1. This CDR3 comprises 15 residues. Looked up from germline, CDR1 is MGHDK and CDR2 is SYGVNS. Trimming at V came to 6 bases and at J to 0 bases, leaving 7 bases not matched to a gene. This CDR3 reads CASSSWTGSNYGYTF. The CDR3 bases are TGTGCCAGCAGCTCCTGGACAGGATCTAACTATGGCTACACCTTC.

This chain links TRBV12-5 with TRBJ1-5; D is ambiguous. Germline lookup yields CDR1 LGHNT and CDR2 FRNRAP. CDR3 size: 11 residues. V was pared by 5 bases and J by 4 bases, with 3 bases between. The CDR3 DNA reads as TGTGCTAGTGGTCAGAATCAGCCCCAGCATTTT. Protein: CASGQNQPQHF.